The clone carrying this TCR beta chain was seen repeatedly, ten times or more. Its target is not known. The entry originates in a study of spatial heterogeneity in lung cancer. The overall study: The study observed each unique TCR and UMI combination more than ten times on average in raw reads. Study conclusions and caveats: Higher tumor mutation counts went along with higher counts of expanded intratumoral alpha and beta TCRs.

Noted time point: sample taken at primary tumor resection. The sequenced material consisted of unsorted whole RNA from tumor, nontumor lung or frozen PBMC. The CDR3 spans 8 residues. CDR1 is GTSNPN, CDR2 SVGIG, per germline (reference sequence). Each molecule of TCR cDNA was tagged with one unique molecular identifier. TCRdb processed the 5' RACE reads anew with MiXCR; each CDR3 protein has one entry. The data hold approximately 6,900 distinct CDR3 sequences, with more than 10% observed a single time. The sequence came from a male donor with early-stage non-small cell lung cancer. V gene TRBV30 combines with J gene TRBJ1-4; D gene unclear. The sample here was lung tumor tissue, taken at surgery. CDR3 sequence: CADKKLFF. In nucleotides, the CDR3 is TGTGCTGATAAAAAACTGTTTTTT.